This T cell receptor (beta chain) is from a study of technical replicates of blood from several donors. There are a few counts of this clone. The assay was immunoSEQ multiplex PCR, and TCRdb's table has in-frame clones only and misses some. This sample carries more than 75,000 clones, approximately 95% of them seen once, and the ten largest clones take 0.36%. This CDR3 has 15 amino acids. V was shortened by 1 base and J by 2 bases, with 11 bases between the two germline ends. Germline V gene lookup returns CDR1 MNHEY and CDR2 SMNVEV (reference sequence). The sequence was collected from a human donor in good health. The chain carries TRBV27 and TRBJ1-1, with D hard to call. The sample consisted of T cells isolated from PBMCs. In DNA, the CDR3 is TGTGCCAGCAGTTTATACGGCGGAACAAACACTGAAGCTTTCTTT. This gives the protein CASSLYGGTNTEAFF.